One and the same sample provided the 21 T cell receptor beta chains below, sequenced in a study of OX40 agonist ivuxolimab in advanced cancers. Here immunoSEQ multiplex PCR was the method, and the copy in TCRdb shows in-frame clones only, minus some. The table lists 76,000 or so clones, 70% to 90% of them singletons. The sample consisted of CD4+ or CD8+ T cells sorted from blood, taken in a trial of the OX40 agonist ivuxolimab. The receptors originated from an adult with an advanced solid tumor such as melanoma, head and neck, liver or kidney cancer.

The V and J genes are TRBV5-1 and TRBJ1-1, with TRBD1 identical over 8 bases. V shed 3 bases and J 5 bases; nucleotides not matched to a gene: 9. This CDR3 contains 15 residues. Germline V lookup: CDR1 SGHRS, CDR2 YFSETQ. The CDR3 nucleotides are TGCGCCAGCAGCTCGCAGACAGGGGAGGGAACTGAAGCTTTCTTT. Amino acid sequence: CASSSQTGEGTEAFF. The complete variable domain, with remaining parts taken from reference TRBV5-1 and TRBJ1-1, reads KAGVTQTPRYLIKTRGQQVTLSCSPISGHRSVSWYQQTPGQGLQFLFEYFSETQRNKGNFPGRFSGRQFSNSRSEMNVSTLELGDSALYLCASSSQTGEGTEAFFGQGTRLTVV.

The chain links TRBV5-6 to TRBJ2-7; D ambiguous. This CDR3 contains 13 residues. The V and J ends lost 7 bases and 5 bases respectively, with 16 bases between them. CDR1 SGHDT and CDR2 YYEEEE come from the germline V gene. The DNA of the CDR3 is TGTGCCAGCGGAAGAACCGTTCCCGACGAGCAGTACTTC. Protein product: CASGRTVPDEQYF.

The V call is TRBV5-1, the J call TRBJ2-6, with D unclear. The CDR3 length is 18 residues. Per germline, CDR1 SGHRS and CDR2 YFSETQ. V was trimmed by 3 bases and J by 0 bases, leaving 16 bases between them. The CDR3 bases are TGCGCCAGCAGCTATGGCGACAATCACCGCTCTGGGGCCAACGTCCTGACTTTC. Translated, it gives CASSYGDNHRSGANVLTF.

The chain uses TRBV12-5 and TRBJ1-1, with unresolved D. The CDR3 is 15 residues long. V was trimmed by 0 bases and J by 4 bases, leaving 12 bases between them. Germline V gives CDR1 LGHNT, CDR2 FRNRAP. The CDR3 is CASGLVPGLITEAFF. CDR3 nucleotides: TGTGCTAGTGGTTTGGTTCCGGGGTTGATCACTGAAGCTTTCTTT.

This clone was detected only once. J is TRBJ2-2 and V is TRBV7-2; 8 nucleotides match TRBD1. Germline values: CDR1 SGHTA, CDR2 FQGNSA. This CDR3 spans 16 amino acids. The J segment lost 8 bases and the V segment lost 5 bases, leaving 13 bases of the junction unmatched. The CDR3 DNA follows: TGTGCCAGCAGCAAACAGGGGGGCCGGGGATTTGGGGAGCTGTTTTTT. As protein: CASSKQGGRGFGELFF.

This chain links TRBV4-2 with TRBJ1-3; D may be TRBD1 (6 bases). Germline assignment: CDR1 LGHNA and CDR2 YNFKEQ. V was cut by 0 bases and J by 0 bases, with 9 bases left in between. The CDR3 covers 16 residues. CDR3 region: CASSQDQGISGNTIYF. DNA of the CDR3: TGTGCCAGCAGCCAAGACCAGGGGATCTCTGGAAACACCATATATTTT.

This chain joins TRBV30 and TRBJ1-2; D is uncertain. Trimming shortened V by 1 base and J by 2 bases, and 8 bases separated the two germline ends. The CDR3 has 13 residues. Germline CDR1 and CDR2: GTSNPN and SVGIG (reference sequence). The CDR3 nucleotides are TGTGCCTGGAGTGGACGCATCAACTATGGCTACACCTTC. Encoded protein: CAWSGRINYGYTF.

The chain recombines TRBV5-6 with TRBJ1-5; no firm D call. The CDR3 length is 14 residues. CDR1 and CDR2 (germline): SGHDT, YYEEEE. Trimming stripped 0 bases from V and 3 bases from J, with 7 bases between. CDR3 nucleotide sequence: TGTGCCAGCAGCTTGGGACTCGTCAATCAGCCCCAGCATTTT. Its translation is CASSLGLVNQPQHF.

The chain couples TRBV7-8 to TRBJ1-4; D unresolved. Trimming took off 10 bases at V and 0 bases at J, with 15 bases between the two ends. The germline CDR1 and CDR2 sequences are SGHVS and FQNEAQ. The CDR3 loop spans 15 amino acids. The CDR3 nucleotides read TGTGCCACGCGGGAGGAATACTCAACTAATGAAAAACTGTTTTTT. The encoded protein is CATREEYSTNEKLFF. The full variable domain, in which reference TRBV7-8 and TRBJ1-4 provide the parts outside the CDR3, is GAGVSQSPRYKVAKRGQDVALRCDPISGHVSLFWYQQALGQGPEFLTYFQNEAQLDKSGLPSDRFFAERPEGSVSTLKIQRTQQEDSAVYLCATREEYSTNEKLFFGSGTQLSVL.

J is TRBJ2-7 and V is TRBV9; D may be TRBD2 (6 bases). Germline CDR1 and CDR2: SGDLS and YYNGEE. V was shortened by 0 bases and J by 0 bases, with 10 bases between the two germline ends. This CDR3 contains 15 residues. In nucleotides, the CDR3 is TGTGCCAGCAGCGTAGGAGGCGGGAACTCCTACGAGCAGTACTTC. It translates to CASSVGGGNSYEQYF.

The CDR3 nucleotides are TGTGCCAGCAGCGTTAGAGGAGATACGCAGTATTTT. Translating it yields CASSVRGDTQYF. The V and J genes are TRBV9 and TRBJ2-3, with no clear D. V was cut by 2 bases and J by 5 bases, with 6 bases left in between. This CDR3 is 12 amino acids long. Germline values: CDR1 SGDLS, CDR2 YYNGEE. Drawing the rest from reference TRBV9 and TRBJ2-3, the complete variable domain is DSGVTQTPKHLITATGQRVTLRCSPRSGDLSVYWYQQSLDQGLQFLIQYYNGEERAKGNILERFSAQQFPDLHSELNLSSLELGDSALYFCASSVRGDTQYFGPGTRLTVL.

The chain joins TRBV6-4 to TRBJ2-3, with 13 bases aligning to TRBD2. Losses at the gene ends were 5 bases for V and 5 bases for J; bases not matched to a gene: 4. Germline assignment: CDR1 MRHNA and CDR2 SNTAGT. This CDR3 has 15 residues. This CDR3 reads CASSPGLAGLDTQYF. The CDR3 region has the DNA TGTGCCAGCAGTCCGGGACTAGCGGGGTTAGATACGCAGTATTTT.

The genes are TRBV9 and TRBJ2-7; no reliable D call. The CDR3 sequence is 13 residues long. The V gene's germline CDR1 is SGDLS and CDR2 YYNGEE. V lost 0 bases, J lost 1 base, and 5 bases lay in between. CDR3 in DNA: TGTGCCAGCAGCGTAGCGGCTTCCTACGAGCAGTACTTC. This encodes CASSVAASYEQYF.

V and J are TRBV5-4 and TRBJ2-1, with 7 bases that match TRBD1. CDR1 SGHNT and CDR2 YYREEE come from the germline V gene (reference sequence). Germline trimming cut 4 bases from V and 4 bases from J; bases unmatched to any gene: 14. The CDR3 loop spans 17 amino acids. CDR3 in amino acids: CASSPGMGPGGYNEQFF. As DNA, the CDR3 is TGTGCCAGCAGCCCCGGGATGGGGCCAGGGGGATACAATGAGCAGTTCTTC. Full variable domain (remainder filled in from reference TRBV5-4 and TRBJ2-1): ETGVTQSPTHLIKTRGQQVTLRCSSQSGHNTVSWYQQALGQGPQFIFQYYREEENGRGNFPPRFSGLQFPNYSSELNVNALELDDSALYLCASSPGMGPGGYNEQFFGPGTRLTVL.

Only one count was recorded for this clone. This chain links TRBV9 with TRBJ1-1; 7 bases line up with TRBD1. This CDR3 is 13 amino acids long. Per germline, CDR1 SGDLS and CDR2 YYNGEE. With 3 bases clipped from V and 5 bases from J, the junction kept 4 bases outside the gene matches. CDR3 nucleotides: TGTGCCAGCAGCGCCCTCAGGGGGACTGAAGCTTTCTTT. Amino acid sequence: CASSALRGTEAFF.

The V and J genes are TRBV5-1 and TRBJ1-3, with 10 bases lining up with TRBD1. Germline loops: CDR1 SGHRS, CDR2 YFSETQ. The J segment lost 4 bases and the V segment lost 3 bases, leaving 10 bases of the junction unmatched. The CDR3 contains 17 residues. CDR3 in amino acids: CASSSGLTGGEGNTIYF. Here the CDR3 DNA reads TGCGCCAGCAGCTCCGGTCTGACAGGGGGCGAGGGAAACACCATATATTTT.

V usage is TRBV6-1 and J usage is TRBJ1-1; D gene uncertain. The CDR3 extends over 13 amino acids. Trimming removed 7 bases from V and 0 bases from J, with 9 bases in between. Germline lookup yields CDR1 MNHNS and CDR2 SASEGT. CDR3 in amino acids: CASIETVNTEAFF. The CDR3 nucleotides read TGTGCCAGCATTGAGACGGTGAACACTGAAGCTTTCTTT.

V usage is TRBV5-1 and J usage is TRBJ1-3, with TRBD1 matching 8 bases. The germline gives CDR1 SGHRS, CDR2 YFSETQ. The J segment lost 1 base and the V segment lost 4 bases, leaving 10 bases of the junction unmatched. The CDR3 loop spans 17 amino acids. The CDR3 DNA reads TGCGCCAGCAGCCGTCTTGGAGGACAGGGATCTGGAAACACCATATATTTT. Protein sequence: CASSRLGGQGSGNTIYF. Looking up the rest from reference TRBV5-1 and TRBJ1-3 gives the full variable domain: KAGVTQTPRYLIKTRGQQVTLSCSPISGHRSVSWYQQTPGQGLQFLFEYFSETQRNKGNFPGRFSGRQFSNSRSEMNVSTLELGDSALYLCASSRLGGQGSGNTIYFGEGSWLTVV.

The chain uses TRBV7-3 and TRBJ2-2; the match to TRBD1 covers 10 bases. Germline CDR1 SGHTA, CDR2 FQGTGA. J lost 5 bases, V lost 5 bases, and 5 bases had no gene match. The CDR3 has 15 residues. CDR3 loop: CASSRTGGFTGELFF. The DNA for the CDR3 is TGTGCCAGCAGCCGGACAGGGGGGTTTACCGGGGAGCTGTTTTTT.

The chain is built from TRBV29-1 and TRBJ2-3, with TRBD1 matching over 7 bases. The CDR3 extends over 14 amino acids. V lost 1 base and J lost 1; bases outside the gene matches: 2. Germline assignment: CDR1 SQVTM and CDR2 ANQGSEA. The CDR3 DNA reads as TGCAGCGTTGAAGCTGACAGGGGCACAGATACGCAGTATTTT. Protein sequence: CSVEADRGTDTQYF.

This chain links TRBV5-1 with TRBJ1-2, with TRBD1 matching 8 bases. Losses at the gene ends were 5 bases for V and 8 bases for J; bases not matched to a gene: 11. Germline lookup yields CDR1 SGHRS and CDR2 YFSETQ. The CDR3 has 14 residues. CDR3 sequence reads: CASRRQGIAGGYTF. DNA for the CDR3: TGCGCCAGCAGGCGACAGGGGATAGCAGGCGGCTACACCTTC. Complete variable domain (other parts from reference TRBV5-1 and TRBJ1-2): KAGVTQTPRYLIKTRGQQVTLSCSPISGHRSVSWYQQTPGQGLQFLFEYFSETQRNKGNFPGRFSGRQFSNSRSEMNVSTLELGDSALYLCASRRQGIAGGYTFGSGTRLTVV.